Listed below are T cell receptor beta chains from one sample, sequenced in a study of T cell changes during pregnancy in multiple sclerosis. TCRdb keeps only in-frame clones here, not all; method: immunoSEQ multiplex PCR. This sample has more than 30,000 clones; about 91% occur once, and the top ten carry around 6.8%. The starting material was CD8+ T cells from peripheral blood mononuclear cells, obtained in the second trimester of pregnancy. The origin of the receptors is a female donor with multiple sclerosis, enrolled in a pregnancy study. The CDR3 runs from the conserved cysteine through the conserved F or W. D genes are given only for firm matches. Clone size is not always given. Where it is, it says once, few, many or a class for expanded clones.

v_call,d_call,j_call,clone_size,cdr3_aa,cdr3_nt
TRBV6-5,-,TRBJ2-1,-,CASSYFEESEQFF,TGTGCCAGCAGTTACTTCGAGGAAAGTGAGCAGTTCTTC
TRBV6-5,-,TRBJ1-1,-,CASSQIPRGEIAFF,TGTGCCAGCAGTCAAATCCCCCGTGGAGAGATAGCTTTCTTT
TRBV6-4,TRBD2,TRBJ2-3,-,CASSPGLAGEGQDTQYF,TGTGCCAGCAGTCCGGGACTAGCGGGAGAAGGACAAGATACGCAGTATTTT
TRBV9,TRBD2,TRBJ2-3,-,CASSVGLSISGRAPDTQYF,TGTGCCAGCAGCGTAGGGCTCTCGATTAGCGGGAGGGCCCCAGATACGCAGTATTTT
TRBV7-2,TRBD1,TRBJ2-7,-,CASSTLVMTGQYGDEQYF,TGTGCCAGCAGCACCCTAGTCATGACAGGGCAATACGGGGACGAGCAGTACTTC
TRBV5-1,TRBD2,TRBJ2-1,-,CASSPSGAHNEQFF,TGCGCCAGCAGCCCTAGCGGGGCACACAATGAGCAGTTCTTC
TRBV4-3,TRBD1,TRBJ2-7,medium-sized,CASSLLQGASYEQYF,TGCGCCAGCAGCCTTTTACAGGGGGCATCGTACGAGCAGTACTTC
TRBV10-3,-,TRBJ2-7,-,CAISRTADYEQYF,TGTGCCATCAGTCGGACAGCGGATTACGAGCAGTACTTC
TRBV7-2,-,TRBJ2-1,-,CASSLGLHNEQFF,TGTGCCAGCAGCTTAGGACTTCACAATGAGCAGTTCTTC
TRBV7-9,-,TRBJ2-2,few,CASKDRRDEAGELFF,TGTGCCAGCAAGGACAGGAGGGATGAGGCCGGGGAGCTGTTTTTT
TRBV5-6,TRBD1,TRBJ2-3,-,CASSRTGALTTDTQYF,TGTGCCAGCAGCAGGACAGGGGCATTGACGACAGATACGCAGTATTTT
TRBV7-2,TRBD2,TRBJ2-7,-,CASRELAGSSYEQYF,TGTGCCAGCAGAGAACTAGCGGGTAGCTCCTACGAGCAGTACTTC
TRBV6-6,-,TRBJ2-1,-,CASSYSRSTRNEQFF,TGTGCCAGCAGTTACTCGCGGTCGACCCGGAATGAGCAGTTCTTC
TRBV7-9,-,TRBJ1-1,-,CASSLALVGGGVEAFF,TGTGCCAGCAGCTTAGCCCTCGTAGGGGGGGGCGTTGAAGCTTTCTTT
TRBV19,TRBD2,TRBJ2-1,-,CASRTGLAGYNEQFF,TGTGCCAGTAGGACCGGACTAGCGGGGTACAATGAGCAGTTCTTC
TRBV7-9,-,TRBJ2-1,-,CASSGWKSSYNEQFF,TGTGCCAGCTCAGGTTGGAAGAGCTCCTACAATGAGCAGTTCTTC
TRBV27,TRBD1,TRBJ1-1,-,CASSLTGTDMNTEAFF,TGTGCCAGCAGTTTAACCGGGACAGATATGAACACTGAAGCTTTCTTT
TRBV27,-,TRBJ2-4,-,CASSTRLFENIQYF,TGTGCCAGCAGTACGCGACTGTTCGAAAACATTCAGTACTTC
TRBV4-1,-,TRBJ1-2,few,CASSQDLETLFDGYTF,TGCGCCAGCAGCCAAGATCTGGAGACCCTCTTTGATGGCTACACCTTC
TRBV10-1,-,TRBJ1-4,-,CLPGGHNEKLFF,TGCTTACCGGGGGGCCATAATGAAAAACTGTTTTTT
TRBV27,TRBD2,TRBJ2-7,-,CASSLTSGYSYEQYF,TGTGCCAGCAGCCTAACTAGCGGATACTCCTACGAGCAGTACTTC
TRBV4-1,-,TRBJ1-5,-,CASNHPRVESNQPQHF,TGCGCCAGCAACCACCCCAGGGTTGAAAGCAATCAGCCCCAGCATTTT
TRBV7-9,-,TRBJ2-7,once,CASSSITYEQYF,TGTGCCAGCAGCTCTATTACCTACGAGCAGTACTTC
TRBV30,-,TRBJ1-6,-,CAWSVLWTWALSSPLHF,TGTGCCTGGAGTGTACTCTGGACATGGGCTCTGAGTTCACCCCTCCACTTT
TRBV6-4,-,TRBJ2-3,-,CASSDGPEDTQYF,TGTGCCAGCAGTGACGGGCCCGAGGATACGCAGTATTTT
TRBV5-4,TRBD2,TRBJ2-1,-,CASSFAASGSWDEQFF,TGTGCCAGCAGCTTTGCGGCTAGCGGGAGCTGGGATGAGCAGTTCTTC
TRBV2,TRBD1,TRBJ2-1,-,CASYDTGGLTREEQFF,TGTGCCAGTTACGATACAGGGGGCTTGACTAGGGAAGAGCAGTTCTTC
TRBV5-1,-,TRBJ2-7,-,CASSFEDTGYEQYF,TGCGCCAGCAGCTTCGAGGACACCGGATACGAGCAGTACTTC
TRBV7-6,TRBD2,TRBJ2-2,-,CASSPVRGRLAGGPSGELFF,TGTGCCAGCAGCCCCGTTCGGGGGCGGCTAGCGGGAGGGCCTTCAGGGGAGCTGTTTTTT
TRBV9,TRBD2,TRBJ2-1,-,CASSAPGGLAGGPYNEQFF,TGTGCCAGCAGCGCCCCAGGGGGACTAGCGGGAGGGCCCTACAATGAGCAGTTCTTC
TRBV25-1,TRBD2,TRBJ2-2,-,CASSEFSGRAGGELFF,TGTGCCAGCAGTGAATTTAGCGGGAGGGCCGGCGGGGAGCTGTTTTTT
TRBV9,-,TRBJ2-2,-,CASSVDSGHLVTGELFF,TGTGCCAGCAGCGTAGATTCAGGGCATTTGGTCACCGGGGAGCTGTTTTTT
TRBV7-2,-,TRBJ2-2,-,CASSLGGAGELFF,TGTGCCAGCAGCTTAGGGGGGGCCGGGGAGCTGTTTTTT
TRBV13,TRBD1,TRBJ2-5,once,CASSLGDRGFETQYF,TGTGCCAGCAGCTTAGGGGACAGGGGGTTTGAGACCCAGTACTTC
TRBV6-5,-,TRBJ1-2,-,CASSYSMEGYGYTF,TGTGCCAGCAGTTACTCGATGGAGGGCTATGGCTACACCTTC
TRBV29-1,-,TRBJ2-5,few,CSVGDWSGETQYF,TGCAGCGTCGGAGATTGGAGTGGAGAGACCCAGTACTTC
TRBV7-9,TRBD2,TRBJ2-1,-,CASSQRTSEGYNEQFF,TGTGCCAGCAGCCAAAGGACTAGTGAGGGGTACAATGAGCAGTTCTTC
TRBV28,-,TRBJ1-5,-,CASSAPLGRGNQPQHF,TGTGCCAGCAGTGCCCCTCTCGGGAGAGGCAATCAGCCCCAGCATTTT
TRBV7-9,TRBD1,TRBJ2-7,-,CASSLGQGSSYEQYF,TGTGCCAGCAGCTTAGGACAGGGGTCCTCCTACGAGCAGTACTTC
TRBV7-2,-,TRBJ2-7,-,CASSLGGGAYEQYF,TGTGCCAGCAGCTTAGGAGGGGGTGCCTACGAGCAGTACTTC
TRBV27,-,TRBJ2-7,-,CASSFSGSYEQYF,TGTGCCAGCAGTTTCTCAGGCTCCTACGAGCAGTACTTC
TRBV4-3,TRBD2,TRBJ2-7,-,CASSQDLAGGYEQYF,TGCGCCAGCAGCCAAGATCTAGCGGGAGGCTACGAGCAGTACTTC
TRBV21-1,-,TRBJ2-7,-,CASSKEGDREHEQYF,TGTGCCAGCAGCAAAGAGGGGGACAGGGAACACGAGCAGTACTTC
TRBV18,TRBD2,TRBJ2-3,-,CASSRGASSLAAPDTQYF,TGTGCCAGCTCACGCGGGGCCAGCTCACTAGCGGCTCCTGATACGCAGTATTTT
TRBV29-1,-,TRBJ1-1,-,CSVITGEAFF,TGCAGCGTTATCACAGGTGAAGCTTTCTTT
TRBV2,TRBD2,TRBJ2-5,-,CASNYPGRTSGRETQYF,TGTGCCAGCAATTACCCGGGAAGGACTAGCGGGAGGGAGACCCAGTACTTC
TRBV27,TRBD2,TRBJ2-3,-,CASSLRAVSSSGRVDTQYF,TGTGCCAGCAGTTTAAGAGCGGTGTCGTCTAGCGGGAGGGTGGATACGCAGTATTTT
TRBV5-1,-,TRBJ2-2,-,CASSLVGGENTGELFF,TGCGCCAGCAGCTTGGTAGGAGGCGAGAACACCGGGGAGCTGTTTTTT
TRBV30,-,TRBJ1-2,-,CAWKFAAVYGYTF,TGTGCCTGGAAGTTCGCGGCAGTCTATGGCTACACCTTC
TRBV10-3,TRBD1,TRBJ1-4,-,CAISESTGDSEKLFF,TGTGCCATCAGTGAGTCGACAGGGGACAGTGAAAAACTGTTTTTT
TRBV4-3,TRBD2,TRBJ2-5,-,CATGLAGASGGETQYF,TGCGCCACCGGGCTAGCGGGAGCCTCGGGGGGGGAGACCCAGTACTTC
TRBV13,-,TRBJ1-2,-,CASSSTGGYFGYTF,TGTGCCAGCAGCTCAACCGGAGGTTATTTCGGCTACACCTTC
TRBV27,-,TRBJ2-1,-,CASSLSVVGSVNEQFF,TGTGCCAGCAGTTTATCGGTGGTCGGGAGTGTGAATGAGCAGTTCTTC
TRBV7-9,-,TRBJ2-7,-,CASSLALSPEEPYEQYF,TGTGCCAGCAGCTTAGCGCTCTCCCCCGAGGAGCCCTACGAGCAGTACTTC